There are a few counts of the clone carrying this T cell receptor beta chain. Its target is unknown. Trimming removed 4 bases from V and 3 bases from J, with 13 bases in between. Germline V lookup: CDR1 MNHEY, CDR2 SMNVEV (reference sequence). The CDR3 sequence is 14 residues long. This sample is part of a study of T-cell memory formation after mild COVID-19. Study-wide results and caveats: CD4+ clones that contracted lay mainly in CM and EM; CD8+ ones lay in EMRA. The study detected some responding clones in pre-infection memory, suggesting cross-reactive memory joined.

TCRdb itself ran the 5' RACE reads through MiXCR, one entry per CDR3 protein. This repertoire shows a few hundred thousand distinct CDR3 sequences, around 21% found once; its top ten account for about an eighth. Material for sequencing was PBMCs or a T cell subset sorted from them (not recorded which). This clonotype was sampled from an adult woman who had mild COVID-19 (a few samples of this study predate the infection). Cell type and time point are not known. The chain combines TRBV27 with TRBJ2-7, with a tentative D call TRBD1 (6 bases). This chain's CDR3 is CASSYLTGLYEQYF. The CDR3 DNA reads TGTGCCAGCAGTTACCTCACAGGGCTCTACGAGCAGTACTTC.